Given below is one T cell receptor (beta chain) in context. Its antigen is not identified. Trimming left V 3 bases short and J 0 bases short, with 8 bases between. Germline CDR1 is KGHSH and CDR2 is LQKENI. This CDR3 spans 15 amino acids. PCR amplification relied on 60 Vbeta primers (plus 13 Jbeta primers). The repertoire was sequenced with immunoSEQ multiplex PCR; TCRdb's copy has only in-frame clones and lacks some. This sample's table reports about 160,000 clones. The data belong to a study of cytomegalovirus exposure and HLA in healthy donors. Notes on the study in general: In an earlier analysis, most TCR beta V segments were productive about 87% or about 30% of the time. Analysis was carried out at a later point, and it linked a missense DCLRE1C variant to TCR beta V- and J-gene trimming.

Sequenced input: PBMCs. The chain uses TRBV18 and TRBJ2-2; the D is unclear. The receptor comes from a woman in her sixties or seventies in good health and CMV-seronegative. The DNA for the CDR3 is TGTGCCAGCTCACCGGCACCCTCGAACACCGGGGAGCTGTTTTTT. Protein product: CASSPAPSNTGELFF. The full variable domain, in which reference TRBV18 and TRBJ2-2 provide the parts outside the CDR3, is NAGVMQNPRHLVRRRGQEARLRCSPMKGHSHVYWYRQLPEEGLKFMVYLQKENIIDESGMPKERFSAEFPKEGPSILRIQQVVRGDSAAYFCASSPAPSNTGELFFGEGSRLTVL.